This T cell receptor (beta chain) emerged from a study of spatial heterogeneity in lung cancer. Findings and caveats of the study: Expanded intratumoral alpha and beta TCR counts tracked tumor mutation counts.

This clonotype was observed at least ten times. What it recognizes is unknown. This beta chain represents an off-target read in a library built for alpha chains; its size is of limited meaning. Each CDR3 protein is one row after TCRdb ran MiXCR on the 5' RACE reads. Here the sample spans more than 10,000 distinct CDR3 sequences, 5.5% to 6% being singletons. Regarding time point: sample taken at primary tumor resection. Germline lookup yields CDR1 LNHNV and CDR2 YYDKDF (reference sequence). V was pared by 0 bases and J by 0 bases, with 14 bases between. The CDR3 sequence is 17 residues long. The sequences come from lung tumor tissue, collected at surgery. This TCR was recovered from a female donor with early-stage non-small cell lung cancer. The gene calls are TRBV15 and TRBJ1-2; D ambiguous. The CDR3 DNA is TGTGCCACCAGCAGAGATTTTGCCCGGACCCCTAACTATGGCTACACCTTC. This translates into CATSRDFARTPNYGYTF.